This T cell receptor beta chain was found in a study of shared clonotypes between healthy human individuals. This clone was observed a few times. Sequenced by immunoSEQ multiplex PCR; TCRdb stores in-frame clones only, minus some. Altogether a few hundred thousand clones are present, more than 60% being singletons, with the ten largest covering over 9.5%. V gave up 2 bases and J gave up 3 bases; unmatched junction bases: 6. The CDR3 sequence is 16 residues long. The germline V gene encodes CDR1 KGHSH and CDR2 LQKENI. The sample was memory CD4+ T cells sorted from blood. Specified subset: CD45RA-negative fraction. The chain is built from TRBV18 and TRBJ2-2, with TRBD1 matching over 7 bases. The TCR sequence derives from a man younger than 40 in good health. The CDR3 DNA is TGTGCCAGCTCACCATATTCGGGACAGTACACCGGGGAGCTGTTTTTT. Its translation: CASSPYSGQYTGELFF.